Listed here are 32 T cell receptor beta chains from one sample, sequenced in a study of blood T cell repertoires in COVID-19. Clones were sequenced by immunoSEQ multiplex PCR, and TCRdb holds only the in-frame ones, with some missing. The sample consists of about 180,000 clones, roughly 80% of them appearing once. The specimen sequenced was PBMCs or T cells enriched from blood (not recorded which). The receptors were gathered from a man in his sixties who had been exposed to COVID-19.

This clone was recorded only once. The genes are TRBV28 and TRBJ1-6; D is ambiguous. The CDR3 covers 12 residues. The germline gives CDR1 MDHEN, CDR2 SYDVKM. Trimming shortened V by 2 bases and J by 7 bases, and 3 bases separated the two germline ends. CDR3 nucleotides: TGTGCCAGCAGTTTACTGAATTCACCCCTCCACTTT. Its translation: CASSLLNSPLHF.

The rearrangement uses TRBV29-1 and TRBJ1-2, with D possibly matching TRBD1 (6 bases). The CDR3 is made up of 13 amino acids. Germline V lookup: CDR1 SQVTM, CDR2 ANQGSEA. Trimming removed 3 bases at V and 8 bases at J, with 16 bases between. The CDR3: CSVDAGGAGGYTF. The CDR3 nucleotides read TGCAGCGTTGATGCGGGGGGCGCCGGGGGCTACACCTTC.

This clone was detected only a few times. This chain connects TRBV5-1 to TRBJ1-3; D is unresolved. CDR1 SGHRS and CDR2 YFSETQ come from the germline V gene. The CDR3 is 18 amino acids. V was cut by 4 bases and J by 4 bases, with 24 bases left in between. CDR3 sequence reads: CASSLDHNFPTPGNTIYF. The CDR3 nucleotides read TGCGCCAGCAGCCTGGACCACAACTTCCCGACACCGGGAAACACCATATATTTT.

J is TRBJ2-1 and V is TRBV5-4; TRBD2 aligns across 11 bases. The trim removed 2 bases at V and 10 bases at J, leaving 11 bases unmatched. CDR3 size: 16 residues. Germline V gives CDR1 SGHNT, CDR2 YYREEE (reference sequence). The CDR3 DNA follows: TGTGCCAGCAGCTTCTCCGGGACTAGCGGCCGACGGGAGCAGTTCTTC. Protein sequence: CASSFSGTSGRREQFF. Together with reference TRBV5-4 and TRBJ2-1, the CDR3 gives the full variable domain: ETGVTQSPTHLIKTRGQQVTLRCSSQSGHNTVSWYQQALGQGPQFIFQYYREEENGRGNFPPRFSGLQFPNYSSELNVNALELDDSALYLCASSFSGTSGRREQFFGPGTRLTVL.

V gene TRBV3-1 (or the pseudogene TRBV3-2) combines with J gene TRBJ1-4, with a tentative D call TRBD1 (5 bases). The length of the CDR3 is 16 residues. Germline lookup yields CDR1 LGHDT and CDR2 YNNKEL (reference sequence). Trimming shortened V by 3 bases and J by 1 base, and 12 bases separated the two germline ends. The CDR3 spells CASSQAGRGTNEKLFF. The CDR3 bases are TGTGCCAGCAGCCAGGCCGGGAGGGGAACTAATGAAAAACTGTTTTTT.

Note on this clone: The same CDR3 can be traced to other DNA sequences in this sample. V and J are TRBV12-3 or TRBV12-4 and TRBJ1-6, with D unresolved. V lost 6 bases to trimming and J lost 6 bases, with 6 bases between them. This CDR3 is 12 amino acids long. CDR3 amino acids: CASSLSNSPLHF. The CDR3 coding sequence is TGTGCCAGCAGCCTGAGTAATTCACCCCTCCACTTT.

This sequence joins TRBV5-1 and TRBJ1-4, with TRBD1 as a possible D gene (6 bases). V gave up 0 bases and J gave up 7 bases, with 16 bases separating them. CDR1 is SGHRS, CDR2 YFSETQ, per germline. CDR3 length equals 16 residues. The CDR3 DNA follows: TGCGCCAGCAGCTTGGCTTTTCGGGGGGCTGGTGAAAAACTGTTTTTT. Protein: CASSLAFRGAGEKLFF.

A note on this clone: The same CDR3 also results from other DNA sequences found in this sample. This chain uses TRBV6-1 with TRBJ2-7; the D gene is possibly TRBD2 (5 bases). Deletions cut 1 base from V and 0 bases from J, with 10 bases between. CDR1 MNHNS and CDR2 SASEGT come from the germline V gene. The CDR3 consists of 15 residues. CDR3 sequence: CASSEEAGSSYEQYF. CDR3 nucleotide sequence: TGTGCCAGCAGTGAAGAGGCGGGCAGCTCCTACGAGCAGTACTTC.

This clone was detected once. The rearrangement joins TRBV3-1 (or the pseudogene TRBV3-2) to TRBJ2-1, with unresolved D. Per the germline V gene, CDR1 is LGHDT and CDR2 is YNNKEL (reference sequence). V was shortened by 0 bases and J by 3 bases, with 6 bases between the two germline ends. The CDR3 runs to 14 residues. CDR3 loop: CASSQDRVYNEQFF. The CDR3 DNA sequence: TGTGCCAGCAGCCAAGACCGGGTCTACAATGAGCAGTTCTTC.

The rearrangement links TRBV5-1 to TRBJ2-1, with a tentative D call TRBD2 (5 bases). V lost 1 base and J 2 bases, leaving 10 bases between the germline ends. Germline values: CDR1 SGHRS, CDR2 YFSETQ. The CDR3 has 15 amino acids. The CDR3 DNA is TGCGCCAGCAGCTTGAACTGGCGGGCCTACAATGAGCAGTTCTTC. Amino acid sequence: CASSLNWRAYNEQFF.

The J gene is TRBJ2-1, the V gene TRBV7-9; D possibly corresponds to TRBD2 (7 bases). This CDR3 spans 15 amino acids. Germline CDR1 is SEHNR and CDR2 is FQNEAQ (reference sequence). With 0 bases removed from V and 9 bases from J, the gap between germline ends came to 15 bases. CDR3 sequence: CASSLAAGAVGEQFF. CDR3 nucleotides: TGTGCCAGCAGCTTAGCTGCGGGGGCTGTAGGTGAGCAGTTCTTC.

CDR3 residues: CSASSGRNQPQHF. The DNA of the CDR3 is TGCAGTGCTAGTTCTGGGAGGAATCAGCCCCAGCATTTT. The rearrangement joins TRBV20-1 to TRBJ1-5; D remains ambiguous. The CDR3 consists of 13 residues. Trimming pared 3 bases from V and 4 bases from J, leaving 10 bases between. Per germline, CDR1 DFQATT and CDR2 SNEGSKA (reference sequence).

The chain has TRBV19 and TRBJ1-5; a possible D gene is TRBD1 (5 bases). V lost 7 bases, J lost 6 bases, and 16 bases lay in between. The germline CDR1 and CDR2 sequences are LNHDA and SQIVND (reference sequence). This CDR3 has 14 residues. This CDR3 is CASTATGSGQPQHF. The CDR3 DNA is TGTGCCAGTACGGCCACAGGCAGTGGTCAGCCCCAGCATTTT.

The chain joins TRBV27 to TRBJ1-1; tentative D call: TRBD1 (6 bases). V dropped 6 bases and J dropped 0 bases, with 17 bases sitting between them. Germline-derived CDR1 and CDR2 are MNHEY and SMNVEV (reference sequence). The length of the CDR3 is 16 residues. The CDR3 sequence is CASRPDWTALNTEAFF. The CDR3 DNA sequence: TGTGCCAGCAGACCCGATTGGACAGCCTTGAACACTGAAGCTTTCTTT.

The chain links TRBV27 to TRBJ2-1, with 7 bases identical to TRBD1. Germline lookup yields CDR1 MNHEY and CDR2 SMNVEV (reference sequence). This CDR3 contains 16 residues. Germline trimming cut 3 bases from V and 10 bases from J; bases unmatched to any gene: 15. The CDR3 DNA sequence: TGTGCCAGCAGTTTTCTTCGACAGGGTGGGCCAGGGGAGCAGTTCTTC. The encoded protein is CASSFLRQGGPGEQFF.

This clone was counted a few times. The V gene is TRBV3-1 (or the pseudogene TRBV3-2), the J gene TRBJ2-3, with TRBD2 matching 9 bases. CDR1 is LGHDT and CDR2 is YNNKEL in the germline V gene (reference sequence). The ends lost 1 base at V and 2 bases at J; junction bases unmatched: 7. The CDR3 loop spans 17 amino acids. For the CDR3, the DNA is TGTGCCAGCAGCCAAGTAGTTCTAGCGGGGACCACAGATACGCAGTATTTT. Protein product: CASSQVVLAGTTDTQYF.

This clone was seen only once. Here the CDR3 reads CASSSLDRGENYGYTF. The CDR3 region has the DNA TGTGCCAGCAGTTCTCTAGACAGGGGAGAAAATTATGGCTACACCTTC. The chain has TRBV28 and TRBJ1-2, with 8 bases aligning to TRBD1. Trimming cost V 4 bases and J 5 bases; bases outside gene matches: 12. CDR3 size: 16 residues. CDR1 is MDHEN, CDR2 SYDVKM, per germline.

The V gene is TRBV5-4, the J gene TRBJ2-1, with D possibly matching TRBD2 (6 bases). V was clipped by 10 bases and J by 9 bases, with 26 bases between them. Germline values: CDR1 SGHNT, CDR2 YYREEE (reference sequence). The CDR3 totals 15 residues. CDR3 amino acids: CALHATGAPDGEQFF. The CDR3 nucleotides are TGTGCCCTGCATGCGACGGGAGCGCCGGATGGTGAGCAGTTCTTC.

The V and J genes are TRBV7-9 and TRBJ1-1, with D perhaps TRBD1 (5 bases). Trimming removed 5 bases from V and 2 bases from J, with 15 bases in between. The CDR3 contains 15 residues. Per germline, CDR1 SEHNR and CDR2 FQNEAQ (reference sequence). The CDR3 DNA reads TGTGCCAGCAGCCCAACCCAAACAGGAAACACTGAAGCTTTCTTT. Translated, it gives CASSPTQTGNTEAFF.

The DNA of the CDR3 is TGTGCCAGCAAAAAGCAACCCTACGAGCAGTACTTC. Its translation is CASKKQPYEQYF. V is TRBV28 and J is TRBJ2-7, with D uncertain. Looked up from germline, CDR1 is MDHEN and CDR2 is SYDVKM. The V end was cut by 7 bases, the J end by 2 bases, with 9 bases between. The CDR3 extends over 12 amino acids.

This sequence joins TRBV25-1 and TRBJ1-1; 7 bases line up with TRBD1. The CDR3 is made up of 13 amino acids. V lost 7 bases, J lost 4 bases, and 6 bases stayed unmatched. Looked up from germline, CDR1 is MGHDK and CDR2 is SYGVNS. The CDR3 is CASMPQGTTEAFF. The CDR3 bases are TGTGCCAGCATGCCACAGGGGACCACTGAAGCTTTCTTT.

CDR3 in DNA: TGTGCCTGGAGTGTATTTCAGGGCGAAAAACTGTTTTTT. It translates to CAWSVFQGEKLFF. The chain carries TRBV30 and TRBJ1-4; D is possibly TRBD1 (5 bases). Germline-derived CDR1 and CDR2 are GTSNPN and SVGIG (reference sequence). CDR3 size: 13 residues. V was cut by 0 bases and J by 8 bases, with 10 bases left in between. The variable domain in full, completed from reference TRBV30 and TRBJ1-4, reads SQTIHQWPATLVQPVGSPLSLECTVEGTSNPNLYWYRQAAGRGLQLLFYSVGIGQISSEVPQNLSASRPQDRQFILSSKKLLLSDSGFYLCAWSVFQGEKLFFGSGTQLSVL.

V and J are TRBV9 and TRBJ2-3; 11 bases align to TRBD2. The CDR3 has 16 residues. Looked up from germline, CDR1 is SGDLS and CDR2 is YYNGEE. V trimming: 0 bases; J trimming: 3 bases; junction bases outside the gene matches: 3. The CDR3 nucleotides are TGTGCCAGCAGCGTAGCTAGCGGGAGGAAGACAGATACGCAGTATTTT. It codes for CASSVASGRKTDTQYF.

The chain's CDR3 is CASNTRASGSAEAFF. In nucleotides, the CDR3 is TGTGCCAGCAACACACGAGCTTCGGGGTCAGCTGAAGCTTTCTTT. This sequence joins TRBV3-1 (or the pseudogene TRBV3-2) and TRBJ1-1; no reliable D call. Trimming left V 7 bases short and J 6 bases short, with 21 bases between. CDR1 and CDR2 from the germline V gene are LGHDT and YNNKEL (reference sequence). The CDR3 covers 15 residues.

The genes are TRBV5-4 and TRBJ1-2, with TRBD1 matching over 8 bases. From germline, CDR1 is SGHNT and CDR2 YYREEE (reference sequence). The length of the CDR3 is 16 residues. V dropped 0 bases and J dropped 7; count of bases not matched to a gene: 11. CDR3 coding DNA: TGTGCCAGCAGCTTGGCCGTGCGGCAGGGGGCTGGTGGCTACACCTTC. The encoded protein is CASSLAVRQGAGGYTF.

In its sample, this clone was seen a few times. The chain carries TRBV5-1 and TRBJ2-4; TRBD2 aligns across 15 bases. CDR3 length: 18 residues. Trimming cost V 1 base and J 7 bases; bases outside gene matches: 9. Germline V gene sequence: CDR1 SGHRS, CDR2 YFSETQ. This chain's CDR3 is CASSLWAGLAGGRNIQYF. The CDR3 nucleotides read TGCGCCAGCAGCTTGTGGGCAGGACTAGCGGGAGGGAGGAACATTCAGTACTTC.

The V call is TRBV27, the J call TRBJ1-2; D is possibly TRBD1 (6 bases). CDR3 length: 15 amino acids. The germline V gene has CDR1 MNHEY and CDR2 SMNVEV (reference sequence). Trimming removed 2 bases from V and 2 bases from J, with 12 bases in between. The DNA of the CDR3 is TGTGCCAGCAGTTTAACTTGGCAGGGGAACTATGGCTACACCTTC. Amino acids: CASSLTWQGNYGYTF.

This chain links TRBV6-5 with TRBJ2-1; D ambiguous. This CDR3 is 15 amino acids long. CDR1 and CDR2 from the germline V gene are MNHEY and SVGAGI. Trimming left V 2 bases short and J 2 bases short, with 10 bases between. The CDR3 here is CASSYLPSAYNEQFF. CDR3 coding DNA: TGTGCCAGCAGTTACCTGCCGTCGGCCTACAATGAGCAGTTCTTC.

This chain uses TRBV7-9 with TRBJ1-5; D call uncertain. Germline lookup yields CDR1 SEHNR and CDR2 FQNEAQ (reference sequence). Deletions cut 2 bases from V and 7 bases from J, with 9 bases between. The CDR3 length is 13 residues. In DNA form, the CDR3 reads TGTGCCAGCAGCTTAATGTCCGGGCAGCCCCAGCATTTT. Protein product: CASSLMSGQPQHF.

The sample holds one count of this clone. The CDR3 region is CASSLDGRATNEKLFF. The DNA for the CDR3 is TGTGCCAGCAGCTTGGATGGGAGAGCAACTAATGAAAAACTGTTTTTT. The chain joins TRBV5-4 to TRBJ1-4, with D uncertain. V was cut by 0 bases and J by 0 bases, with 9 bases left in between. This CDR3 is built from 16 residues. Germline CDR1 reads SGHNT; CDR2 reads YYREEE (reference sequence). Supplemented by reference TRBV5-4 and TRBJ1-4, the full variable domain reads ETGVTQSPTHLIKTRGQQVTLRCSSQSGHNTVSWYQQALGQGPQFIFQYYREEENGRGNFPPRFSGLQFPNYSSELNVNALELDDSALYLCASSLDGRATNEKLFFGSGTQLSVL.

The gene calls are TRBV7-2 and TRBJ1-4; the D is unclear. Germline V gene data show CDR1 as SGHTA and CDR2 as FQGNSA. The V end lost 5 bases, the J end lost 10 bases, and 20 bases lay between the germline ends. This CDR3 is built from 15 residues. CDR3 region: CASSPEGVVGAKLFF. The CDR3 DNA follows: TGTGCCAGCAGCCCCGAGGGAGTAGTAGGTGCAAAACTGTTTTTT.

The chain couples TRBV9 to TRBJ2-7, with TRBD1 matching 9 bases. Germline V gene sequence: CDR1 SGDLS, CDR2 YYNGEE. There are 16 residues in the CDR3. After removal of 3 bases from V and 2 bases from J, the junction contained 9 bases not matched to a gene. The CDR3 sequence: CASSGSTGQGPYEQYF. CDR3 bases: TGTGCCAGCAGCGGCTCAACCGGACAGGGGCCCTACGAGCAGTACTTC.